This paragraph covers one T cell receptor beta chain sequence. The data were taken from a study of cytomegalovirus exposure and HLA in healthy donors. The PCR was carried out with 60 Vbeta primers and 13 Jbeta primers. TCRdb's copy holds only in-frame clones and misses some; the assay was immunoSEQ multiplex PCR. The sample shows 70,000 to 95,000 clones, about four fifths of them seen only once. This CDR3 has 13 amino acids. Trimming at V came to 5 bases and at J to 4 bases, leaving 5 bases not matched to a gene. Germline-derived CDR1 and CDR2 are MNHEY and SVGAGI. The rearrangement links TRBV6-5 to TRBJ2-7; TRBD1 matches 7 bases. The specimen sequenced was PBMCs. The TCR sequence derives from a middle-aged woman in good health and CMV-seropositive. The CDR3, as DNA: TGTGCCAGCAGTGAGCGACAGGGATACGAGCAGTACTTC. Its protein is CASSERQGYEQYF.